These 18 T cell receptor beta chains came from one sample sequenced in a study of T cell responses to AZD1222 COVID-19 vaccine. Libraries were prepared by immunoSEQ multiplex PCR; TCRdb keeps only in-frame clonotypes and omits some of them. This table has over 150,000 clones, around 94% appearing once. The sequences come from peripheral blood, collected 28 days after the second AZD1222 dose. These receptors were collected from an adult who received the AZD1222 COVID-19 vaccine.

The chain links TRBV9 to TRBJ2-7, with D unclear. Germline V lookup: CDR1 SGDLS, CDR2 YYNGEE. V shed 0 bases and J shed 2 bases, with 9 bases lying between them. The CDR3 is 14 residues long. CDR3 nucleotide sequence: TGTGCCAGCAGCGTAGAGGTCTTCCCCTACGAGCAGTACTTC. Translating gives CASSVEVFPYEQYF.

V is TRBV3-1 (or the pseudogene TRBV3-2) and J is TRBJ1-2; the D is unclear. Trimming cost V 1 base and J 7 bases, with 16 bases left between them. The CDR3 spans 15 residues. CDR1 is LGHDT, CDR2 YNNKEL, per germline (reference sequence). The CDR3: CASSQASGRGGGYTF. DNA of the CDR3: TGTGCCAGCAGCCAAGCCTCCGGGCGCGGTGGTGGCTACACCTTC.

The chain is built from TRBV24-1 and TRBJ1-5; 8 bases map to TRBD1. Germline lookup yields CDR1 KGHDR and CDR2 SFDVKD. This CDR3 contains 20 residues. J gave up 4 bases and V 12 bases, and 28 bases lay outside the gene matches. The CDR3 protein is CASYLRGPYLPAERNQPQHF. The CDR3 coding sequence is TGTGCCTCTTACCTCAGGGGGCCGTATCTGCCTGCTGAAAGGAATCAGCCCCAGCATTTT.

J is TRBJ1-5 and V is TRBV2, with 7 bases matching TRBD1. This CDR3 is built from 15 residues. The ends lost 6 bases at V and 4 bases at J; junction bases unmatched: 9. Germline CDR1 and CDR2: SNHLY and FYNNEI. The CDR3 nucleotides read TGTGCCAGCAGCGTGGGACAGCTAAGAAATCAGCCCCAGCATTTT. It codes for CASSVGQLRNQPQHF.

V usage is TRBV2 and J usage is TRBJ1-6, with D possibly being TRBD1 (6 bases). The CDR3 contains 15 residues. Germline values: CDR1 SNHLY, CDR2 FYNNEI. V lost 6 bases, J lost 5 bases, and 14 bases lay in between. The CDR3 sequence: CASRNTGTNNSPLHF. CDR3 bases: TGTGCCAGCAGAAACACCGGGACAAATAATTCACCCCTCCACTTT.

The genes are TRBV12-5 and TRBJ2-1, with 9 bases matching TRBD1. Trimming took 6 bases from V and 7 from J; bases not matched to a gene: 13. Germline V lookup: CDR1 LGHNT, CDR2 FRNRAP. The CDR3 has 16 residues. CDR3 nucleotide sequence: TGTGCTAGTGGACAACTACCGGGACAGGGTTTGAATGAGCAGTTCTTC. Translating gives CASGQLPGQGLNEQFF.

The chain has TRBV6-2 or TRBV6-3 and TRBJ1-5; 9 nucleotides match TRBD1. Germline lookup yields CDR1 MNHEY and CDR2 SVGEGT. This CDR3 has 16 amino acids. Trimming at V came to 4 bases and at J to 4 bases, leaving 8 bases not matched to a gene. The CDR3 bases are TGTGCCAGCAGTTTTACAGGGGGCGGAGGAAATCAGCCCCAGCATTTT. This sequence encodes CASSFTGGGGNQPQHF.

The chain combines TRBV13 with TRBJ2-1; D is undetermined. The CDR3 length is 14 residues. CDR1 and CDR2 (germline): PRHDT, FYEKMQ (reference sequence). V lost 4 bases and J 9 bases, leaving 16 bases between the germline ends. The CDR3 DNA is TGTGCCAGCAGCTCGACTGATTTGTACGGTGAGCAGTTCTTC. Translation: CASSSTDLYGEQFF.

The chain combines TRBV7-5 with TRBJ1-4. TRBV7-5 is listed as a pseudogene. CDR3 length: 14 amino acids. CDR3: CARSLGKANEKLFF. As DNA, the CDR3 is TGTGCCAGAAGCTTAGGCAAGGCTAATGAAAAACTGTTTTTT.

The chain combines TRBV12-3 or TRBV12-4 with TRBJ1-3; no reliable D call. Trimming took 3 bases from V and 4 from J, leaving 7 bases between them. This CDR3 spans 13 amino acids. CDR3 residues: CASSLLAGNTIYF. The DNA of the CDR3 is TGTGCCAGCAGTTTGTTAGCGGGAAACACCATATATTTT.

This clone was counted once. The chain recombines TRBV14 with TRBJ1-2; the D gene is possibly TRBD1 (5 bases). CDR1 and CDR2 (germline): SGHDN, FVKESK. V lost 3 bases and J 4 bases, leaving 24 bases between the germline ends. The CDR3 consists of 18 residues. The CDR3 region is CASSQTIPGSGAAYGYTF. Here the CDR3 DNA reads TGTGCCAGCAGCCAGACAATCCCGGGATCCGGGGCGGCCTATGGCTACACCTTC.

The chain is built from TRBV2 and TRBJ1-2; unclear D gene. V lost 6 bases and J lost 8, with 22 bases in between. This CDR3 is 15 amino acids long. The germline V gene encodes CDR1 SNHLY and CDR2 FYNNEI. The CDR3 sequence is CASSPDGRMSLGYTF. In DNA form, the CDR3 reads TGTGCCAGCAGCCCCGACGGACGGATGAGTCTGGGCTACACCTTC.

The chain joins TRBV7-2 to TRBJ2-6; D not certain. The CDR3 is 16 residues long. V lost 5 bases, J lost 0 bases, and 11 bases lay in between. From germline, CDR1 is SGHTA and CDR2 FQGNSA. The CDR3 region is CASSRLGFSGANVLTF. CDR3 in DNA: TGTGCCAGCAGCCGGCTCGGGTTCTCTGGGGCCAACGTCCTGACTTTC.

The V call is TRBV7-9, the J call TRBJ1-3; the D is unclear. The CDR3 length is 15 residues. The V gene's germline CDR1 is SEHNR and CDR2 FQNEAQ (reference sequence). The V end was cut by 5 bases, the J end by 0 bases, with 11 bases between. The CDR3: CASSPPTLSGNTIYF. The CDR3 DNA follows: TGTGCCAGCAGCCCACCAACCCTCTCTGGAAACACCATATATTTT.

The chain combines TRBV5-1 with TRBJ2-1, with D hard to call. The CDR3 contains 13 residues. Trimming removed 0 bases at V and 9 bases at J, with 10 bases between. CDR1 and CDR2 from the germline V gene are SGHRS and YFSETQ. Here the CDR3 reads CASSLELVTEQFF. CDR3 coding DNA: TGCGCCAGCAGCTTGGAACTCGTTACTGAGCAGTTCTTC.

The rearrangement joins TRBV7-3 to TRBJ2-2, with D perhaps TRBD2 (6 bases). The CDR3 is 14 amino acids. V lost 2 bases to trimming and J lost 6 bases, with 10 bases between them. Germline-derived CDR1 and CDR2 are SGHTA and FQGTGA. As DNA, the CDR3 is TGTGCCAGCAGCTTATCACGGGGGTCCGGGGAGCTGTTTTTT. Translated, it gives CASSLSRGSGELFF. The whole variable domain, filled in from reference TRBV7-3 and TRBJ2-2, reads GAGVSQTPSNKVTEKGKYVELRCDPISGHTALYWYRQSLGQGPEFLIYFQGTGAADDSGLPNDRFFAVRPEGSVSTLKIQRTERGDSAVYLCASSLSRGSGELFFGEGSRLTVL.

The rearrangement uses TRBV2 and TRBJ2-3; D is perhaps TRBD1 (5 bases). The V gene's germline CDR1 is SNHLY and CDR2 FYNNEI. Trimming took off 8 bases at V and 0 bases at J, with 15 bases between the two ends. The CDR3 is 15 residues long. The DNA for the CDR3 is TGTGCCAGCTGCCCCGTAGGGGCCAGCACAGATACGCAGTATTTT. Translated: CASCPVGASTDTQYF.

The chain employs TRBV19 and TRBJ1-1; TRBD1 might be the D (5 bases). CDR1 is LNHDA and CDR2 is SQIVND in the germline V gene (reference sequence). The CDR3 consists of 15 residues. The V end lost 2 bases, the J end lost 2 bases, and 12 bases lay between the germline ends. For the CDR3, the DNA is TGTGCCAGTAGTATAACAGGATCCCCTAACACTGAAGCTTTCTTT. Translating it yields CASSITGSPNTEAFF.